The 9 T cell receptor beta chains below were found in one sample sequenced in a study of cytomegalovirus exposure and HLA in healthy donors. PCR was performed using 60 Vbeta and 13 Jbeta primers. Using immunoSEQ multiplex PCR, the repertoire was profiled, and TCRdb retains in-frame clones only, with some absent. Found here are some 89,000 clones, approximately 70% of them singletons; the top ten hold 8.2%. Material for sequencing was PBMCs. These receptors were collected from a man aged 55 to 70 in good health and CMV-seronegative.

This clone was detected once. The chain employs TRBV6-5 and TRBJ1-3, with unresolved D. The CDR3 loop spans 16 amino acids. Per the germline V gene, CDR1 is MNHEY and CDR2 is SVGAGI. Trimming took 0 bases from V and 0 from J, leaving 9 bases between them. CDR3 sequence (DNA): TGTGCCAGCAGTTACTCCCCCGACATCTCTGGAAACACCATATATTTT. Its protein product is CASSYSPDISGNTIYF.

The genes are TRBV6-4 and TRBJ2-6; the D is unclear. The germline V gene encodes CDR1 MRHNA and CDR2 SNTAGT. The CDR3 is 15 residues long. V lost 3 bases and J lost 0, with 6 bases in between. CDR3 in DNA: TGTGCCAGCAGTGAACAACCCTCTGGGGCCAACGTCCTGACTTTC. This codes for CASSEQPSGANVLTF.

The genes are TRBV12-5 and TRBJ2-2, with D maybe TRBD2 (5 bases). This CDR3 comprises 15 residues. Per germline, CDR1 LGHNT and CDR2 FRNRAP. V lost 3 bases and J 6 bases, leaving 14 bases between the germline ends. CDR3 DNA sequence: TGTGCTAGTGGTTTAACAGCGGCGGACCCCGGGGAGCTGTTTTTT. Residues: CASGLTAADPGELFF. Full variable domain (rest looked up from reference TRBV12-5 and TRBJ2-2): DARVTQTPRHKVTEMGQEVTMRCQPILGHNTVFWYRQTMMQGLELLAYFRNRAPLDDSGMPKDRFSAEMPDATLATLKIQPSEPRDSAVYFCASGLTAADPGELFFGEGSRLTVL.

V is TRBV5-4 and J is TRBJ2-1; 7 positions match TRBD1. Germline lookup yields CDR1 SGHNT and CDR2 YYREEE (reference sequence). V was pared by 5 bases and J by 5 bases, with 10 bases of the junction left unmatched. The CDR3 length is 15 residues. This chain's CDR3 is CASSYDRVNNNEQFF. CDR3 sequence (DNA): TGTGCCAGCAGTTACGACAGGGTAAACAACAATGAGCAGTTCTTC.

This clone was recorded a few times. The junction does not match germline at one end; this may be a read error. The CDR3 region is CASGDRQVEEKLFF. CDR3 nucleotides: TGTGCCAGCGGTGACAGACAGGTGGAGGAAAAACTGTTTTTT. The chain uses TRBV6-1 and TRBJ1-4; TRBD1 might be the D (6 bases). The CDR3 is 14 residues long. The germline V gene has CDR1 MNHNS and CDR2 SASEGT.

The chain recombines TRBV5-1 with TRBJ1-3, with D hard to call. The CDR3 runs 15 residues. Trimming left V 5 bases short and J 0 bases short, with 12 bases between. Germline CDR1 is SGHRS and CDR2 is YFSETQ. DNA for the CDR3: TGCGCCAGCAGTGTTACCGGGAGCTCTGGAAACACCATATATTTT. Encoded protein: CASSVTGSSGNTIYF.

The chain carries TRBV6-1 and TRBJ1-1; no clear D gene. Germline values: CDR1 MNHNS, CDR2 SASEGT. The CDR3 has 11 amino acids. Deletions cut 10 bases from V and 4 bases from J, with 10 bases between. The DNA for the CDR3 is TGTGCCACCTCGGGAATCACTGAAGCTTTCTTT. It codes for CATSGITEAFF.

The chain joins TRBV30 to TRBJ1-1; no firm D call. The V end was cut by 2 bases, the J end by 10 bases, with 14 bases between. This CDR3 region has 12 residues. Germline values: CDR1 GTSNPN, CDR2 SVGIG (reference sequence). CDR3 coding DNA: TGTGCCTGGAGTCCGACCCTGCGGGGAGCTTTCTTT. This encodes CAWSPTLRGAFF.

This clone was detected only once. This chain joins TRBV6-1 and TRBJ1-4; weak D call: TRBD1 (6 bases). From germline, CDR1 is MNHNS and CDR2 SASEGT. The V and J ends lost 5 bases and 6 bases respectively, with 10 bases between them. The CDR3 sequence is 13 residues long. In nucleotides, the CDR3 is TGTGCCAGCAGTCAGACAGGACATGAAAAACTGTTTTTT. This translates into CASSQTGHEKLFF.